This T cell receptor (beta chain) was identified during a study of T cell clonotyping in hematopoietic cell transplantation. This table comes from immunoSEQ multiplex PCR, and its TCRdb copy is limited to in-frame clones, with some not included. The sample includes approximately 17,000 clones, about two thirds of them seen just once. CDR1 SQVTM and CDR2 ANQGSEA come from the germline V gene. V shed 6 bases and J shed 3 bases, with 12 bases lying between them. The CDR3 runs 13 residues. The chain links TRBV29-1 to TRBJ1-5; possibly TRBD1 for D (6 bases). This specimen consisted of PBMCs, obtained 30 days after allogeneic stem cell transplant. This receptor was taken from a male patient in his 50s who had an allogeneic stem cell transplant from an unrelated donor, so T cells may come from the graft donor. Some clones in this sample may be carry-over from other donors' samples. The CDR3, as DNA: TGCAGCGTCCGGGACAATTACAATCAGCCCCAGCATTTT. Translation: CSVRDNYNQPQHF.